This entry describes one T cell receptor (beta chain). Its antigen is still unknown. Just one base apart from a much larger clone, this may be a read error. Library method: 5' RACE. PCR was performed with KAPA HiFi using TCRalpha or TCRbeta constant-region primers together with a P20EA primer, and a nested second PCR was then carried out with CA2 or CB2. TCR genes were amplified by unbiased adaptor ligation RT-PCR, with reverse transcription by Superscript III and a polyT18-containing BSL-18E primer. Once second-strand synthesis and blunting were done, the P10EA/P20EA adaptor was ligated onto the 5' end of the cDNA, and NotI digestion came next. For both the first and second PCRs, 15 to 25 cycles of 98 degrees C for 20 s, 65 degrees C for 30 s and 72 degrees C for 1 min were run. The Nextera XT Index kit v2 Set A was used to index the amplicons, which were pooled in equimolar amounts and quantified with a Qubit 2.0 Fluorometer. Sequencing used the Illumina MiSeq platform with 2x300 bp paired-end reads. The authors' analysis ran thus. Reads were assigned to V and J genes by highest identity to IMGT reference sequences using Repertoire Genesis software ver.1.0. CDR3 was defined as the region from Cys104 to Phe118 plus Gly119 and was translated, and unique sequence reads were defined as those with distinct V, J and CDR3 amino acids. Shared V|J combinations were selected when significance was reached in both a Fisher's exact test in edgeR and a Mann Whitney U test. Repertoire dissimilarity index was computed with the R rdi package after removing singletons and bootstrapping 500 repertoire combinations. Starting from the raw public reads, TCRdb applied fastp trimming at Q25, assembled clones with MiXCR and retained in-frame beta chains. Duplicate CDR3 protein sequences are folded into a single record with the most common DNA and genes. TCRdb's processing, not the authors' own work, is the source of the V and J calls. In this sample the table shows a few thousand distinct CDR3 sequences, approximately 23% of which occur a single time. The ten top clones hold approximately 31% of the sample.

Patients who received neoadjuvant chemotherapy or who lacked clinical information were excluded from enrollment. The TCR-sequenced cases shown were male, and subtotal esophagectomy with 2- or 3-field lymphadenectomy was performed in the TCR-sequenced cases shown. A Qiagen AllPrep kit was used to extract RNA from bulk tumor tissue sections, and T cells were not sorted. Small sections of surgically resected tumor tissue were kept in RNAlater reagent at -80 degrees C until RNA was extracted. This record belongs to a study of esophageal squamous cell carcinoma tumors (dated by TCRdb to 2020 to 2023). Regarding the research as a whole: Patients were split into immuno relation high and low groups by principal component analysis with K-means clustering of immunohistochemical T-cell and checkpoint marker values. The wider cohort comprised just under 55 surgically treated esophageal squamous cell carcinoma patients in Japan, with approximately 21 high and roughly 32 low immuno relation cases. The goal of the study was to evaluate both the diversity of the TCR repertoire and the shared TCR repertoires of T cells inside the tumor environment of esophageal squamous cell carcinoma. TCR sequencing covered 10 patients: five randomly selected high immuno relation cases and five background-matched low immuno relation cases. The approximately 9 cases yielded around 1,700,000 total TCRalpha reads and 1 million to 1.3 million total TCRbeta reads, of which about 32,000 and 35,000, respectively, were unique.

As encoded in the germline V gene, CDR1 is SGHTA while CDR2 is FQGTGA. Trimming removed 3 bases from V and 3 bases from J, leaving 11 bases between the germline ends. The CDR3 covers 14 residues, taking in both the cysteine and the phenylalanine. Only the CDR3 part of the read is kept: 42 bases, read in frame from the first base. The study at large found these results: In three of the 10 cases, a single TCRalpha VJ recombination dominated, and TCRalpha diversity seemed to be reduced. Roughly 28 TRAV|TRAJ and under 25 TRBV|TRBJ combinations, including TRAV13-1|TRAJ22 and TRBV7-9|TRBJ2-7, appeared to be shared among high immuno relation cases. Given the large variation in the TCRalphabeta repertoire, the shared V|J recombination candidates might have been chosen by chance. TCRalpha and TCRbeta chains were sequenced separately, so chain pairing and recognized antigens remained unknown. Total TCR repertoire counts did not differ between groups, but significant repertoire counts were higher in the high immuno relation group. Only a few cases were included in the TCR repertoire analysis, and no investigation at the CDR3 clonotype level was carried out.

This clonotype originated in a man between 45 and 79 years old with esophageal squamous cell carcinoma. Sequencing input: tumor tissue. The chain employs TRBV7-3 and TRBJ1-1; the D gene identity is not certain. The CDR3 reads CASSFGTGDTEAFF. The sequenced DNA: TGTGCCAGCAGCTTCGGCACTGGGGACACTGAAGCTTTCTTT. With the rest looked up from the reference TRBV7-3 and TRBJ1-1 genes rather than sequenced, the full variable domain is GAGVSQTPSNKVTEKGKYVELRCDPISGHTALYWYRQSLGQGPEFLIYFQGTGAADDSGLPNDRFFAVRPEGSVSTLKIQRTERGDSAVYLCASSFGTGDTEAFFGQGTRLTVV.